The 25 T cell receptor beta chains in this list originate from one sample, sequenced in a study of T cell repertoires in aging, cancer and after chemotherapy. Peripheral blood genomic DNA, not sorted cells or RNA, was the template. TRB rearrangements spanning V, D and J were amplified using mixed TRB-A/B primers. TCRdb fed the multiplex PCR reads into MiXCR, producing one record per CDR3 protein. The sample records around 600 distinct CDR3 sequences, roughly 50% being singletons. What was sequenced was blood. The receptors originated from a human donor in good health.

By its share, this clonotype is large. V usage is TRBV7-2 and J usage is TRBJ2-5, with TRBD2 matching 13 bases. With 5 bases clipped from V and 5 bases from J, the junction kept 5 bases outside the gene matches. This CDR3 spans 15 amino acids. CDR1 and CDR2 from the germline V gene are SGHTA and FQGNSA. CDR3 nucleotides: TGTGCCAGCAGCAAAGGACTAGCGGGAGCTGAGACCCAGTACTTC. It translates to CASSKGLAGAETQYF.

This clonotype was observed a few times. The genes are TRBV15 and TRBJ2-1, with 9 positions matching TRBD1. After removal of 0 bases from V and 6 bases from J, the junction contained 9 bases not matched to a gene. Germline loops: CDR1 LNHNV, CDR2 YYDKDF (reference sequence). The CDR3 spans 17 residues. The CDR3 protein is CATSREPGQGSFNEQFF. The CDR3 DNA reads TGTGCCACCAGCAGAGAACCAGGACAGGGGTCTTTCAATGAGCAGTTCTTC.

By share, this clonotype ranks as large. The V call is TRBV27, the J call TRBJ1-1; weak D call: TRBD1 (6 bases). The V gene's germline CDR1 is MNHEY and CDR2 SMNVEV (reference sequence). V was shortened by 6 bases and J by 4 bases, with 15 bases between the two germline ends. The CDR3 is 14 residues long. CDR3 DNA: TGTGCCAGCAGAGTAGGGGGGAGCGGCACTGAAGCTTTCTTT. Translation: CASRVGGSGTEAFF.

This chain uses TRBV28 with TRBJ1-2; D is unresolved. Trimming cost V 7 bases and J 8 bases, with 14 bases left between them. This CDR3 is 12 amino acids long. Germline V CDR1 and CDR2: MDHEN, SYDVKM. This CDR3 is CASTRRGFGYTF. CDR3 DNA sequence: TGTGCCAGCACGCGCCGTGGGTTCGGCTACACCTTC.

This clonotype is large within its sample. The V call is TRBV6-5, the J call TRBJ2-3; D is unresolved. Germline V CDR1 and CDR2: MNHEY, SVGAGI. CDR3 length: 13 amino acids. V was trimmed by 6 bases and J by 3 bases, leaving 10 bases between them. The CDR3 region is CASSRGRTDTQYF. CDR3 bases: TGTGCCAGCAGCCGCGGCCGGACAGATACGCAGTATTTT.

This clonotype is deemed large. CDR3 coding DNA: TGTGCCACCAGTGATCCGTATGCAGAGACCCAGTACTTC. Translation gives CATSDPYAETQYF. The chain combines TRBV24-1 with TRBJ2-5; no firm D call. Trimming removed 3 bases from V and 4 bases from J, with 8 bases in between. The CDR3 contains 13 residues. CDR1 and CDR2 (germline): KGHDR, SFDVKD.

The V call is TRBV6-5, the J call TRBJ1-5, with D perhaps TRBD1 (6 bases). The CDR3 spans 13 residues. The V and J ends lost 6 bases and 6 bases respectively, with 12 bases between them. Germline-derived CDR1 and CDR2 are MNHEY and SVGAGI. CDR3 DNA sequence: TGTGCCAGCAGAACAGGGAGGGGTCAGCCCCAGCATTTT. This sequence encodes CASRTGRGQPQHF.

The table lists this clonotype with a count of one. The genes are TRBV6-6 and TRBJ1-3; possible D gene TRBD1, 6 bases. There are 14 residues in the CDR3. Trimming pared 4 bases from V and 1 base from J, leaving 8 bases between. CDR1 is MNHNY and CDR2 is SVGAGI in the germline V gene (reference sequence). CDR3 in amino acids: CASSLQGSGNTIYF. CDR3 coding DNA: TGTGCCAGCAGTTTACAGGGTTCTGGAAACACCATATATTTT.

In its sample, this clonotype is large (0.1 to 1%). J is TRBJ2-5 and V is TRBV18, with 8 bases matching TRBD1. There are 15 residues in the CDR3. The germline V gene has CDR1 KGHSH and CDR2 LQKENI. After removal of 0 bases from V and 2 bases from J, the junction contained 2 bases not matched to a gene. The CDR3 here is CASSPPGQGQETQYF. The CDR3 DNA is TGTGCCAGCTCACCACCCGGACAGGGTCAAGAGACCCAGTACTTC.

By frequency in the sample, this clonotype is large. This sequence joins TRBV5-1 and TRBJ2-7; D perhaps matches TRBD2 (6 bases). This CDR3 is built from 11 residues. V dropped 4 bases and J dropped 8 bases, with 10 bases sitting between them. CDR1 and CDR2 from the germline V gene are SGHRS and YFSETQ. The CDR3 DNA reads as TGCGCCAGCAGCGGAGGGTTCCAGCAGTACTTC. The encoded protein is CASSGGFQQYF.

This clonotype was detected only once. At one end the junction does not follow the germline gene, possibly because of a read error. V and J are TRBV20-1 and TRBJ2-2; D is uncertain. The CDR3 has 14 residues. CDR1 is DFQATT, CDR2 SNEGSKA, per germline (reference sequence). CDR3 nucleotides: TGCAGTGCTTATCCCGACTTGAACACCGAGGAGCTGTTTTTT. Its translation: CSAYPDLNTEELFF.

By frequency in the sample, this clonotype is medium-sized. As DNA, the CDR3 is TGTGCCAGCAGCCCCCTGCGAGGGCAAGAGACCCAGTACTTC. This sequence encodes CASSPLRGQETQYF. This chain uses TRBV11-2 with TRBJ2-5, with D possibly TRBD2 on 5 matching bases. Germline CDR1 and CDR2: SGHAT and FQNNGV. V shed 5 bases and J shed 2 bases, with 12 bases lying between them. The CDR3 runs to 14 residues.

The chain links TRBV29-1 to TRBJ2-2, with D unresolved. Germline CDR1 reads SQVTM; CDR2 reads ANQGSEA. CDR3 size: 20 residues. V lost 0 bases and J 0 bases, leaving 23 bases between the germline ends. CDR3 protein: CSVEEGRASSFHANTGELFF. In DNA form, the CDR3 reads TGCAGCGTTGAAGAGGGAAGGGCCTCATCTTTCCACGCGAACACCGGGGAGCTGTTTTTT.

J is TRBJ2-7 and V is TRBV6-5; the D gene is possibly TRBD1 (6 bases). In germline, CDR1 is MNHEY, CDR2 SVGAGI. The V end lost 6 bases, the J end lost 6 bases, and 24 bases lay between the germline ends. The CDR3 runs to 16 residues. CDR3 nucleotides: TGTGCCAGCAGCCGGGGTGATAACAGGGTCCCCTGCGAGCAGTACTTC. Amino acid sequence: CASSRGDNRVPCEQYF.

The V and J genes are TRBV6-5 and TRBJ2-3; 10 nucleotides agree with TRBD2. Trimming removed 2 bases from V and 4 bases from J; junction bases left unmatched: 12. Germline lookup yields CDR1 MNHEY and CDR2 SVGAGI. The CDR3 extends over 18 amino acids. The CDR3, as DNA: TGTGCCAGCAGTTACCCGGGGACTAGCGAGGTTATGTCAGATACGCAGTATTTT. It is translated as CASSYPGTSEVMSDTQYF.

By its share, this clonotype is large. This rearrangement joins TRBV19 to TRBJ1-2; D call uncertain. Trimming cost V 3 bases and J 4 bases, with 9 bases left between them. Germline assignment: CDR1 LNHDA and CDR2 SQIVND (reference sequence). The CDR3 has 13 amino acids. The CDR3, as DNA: TGTGCCAGTAGTATCATTGGGGTCTATGGCTACACCTTC. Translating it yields CASSIIGVYGYTF.

CDR3 in DNA: TGTGCCAGCAGCCCTTATGGGCCCGGGACAGCTTACGAGCAGTACTTC. Translating gives CASSPYGPGTAYEQYF. The J gene is TRBJ2-7, the V gene TRBV13, with TRBD1 matching over 7 bases. V trimming: 5 bases; J trimming: 4 bases; junction bases outside the gene matches: 14. Germline-derived CDR1 and CDR2 are PRHDT and FYEKMQ (reference sequence). The CDR3 totals 16 residues.

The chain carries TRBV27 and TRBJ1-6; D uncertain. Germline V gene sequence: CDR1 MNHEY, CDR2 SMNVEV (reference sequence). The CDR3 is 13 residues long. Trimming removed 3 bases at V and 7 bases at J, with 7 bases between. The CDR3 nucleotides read TGTGCCAGCAGTTTTGGCAGGAATTCACCCCTCCACTTT. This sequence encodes CASSFGRNSPLHF.

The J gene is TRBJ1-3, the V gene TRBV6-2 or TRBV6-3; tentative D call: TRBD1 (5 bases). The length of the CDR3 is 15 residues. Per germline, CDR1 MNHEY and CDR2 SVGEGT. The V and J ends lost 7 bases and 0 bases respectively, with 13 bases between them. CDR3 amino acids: CASTRQPVSGNTIYF. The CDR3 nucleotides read TGTGCCAGCACGCGACAGCCAGTCTCTGGAAACACCATATATTTT.

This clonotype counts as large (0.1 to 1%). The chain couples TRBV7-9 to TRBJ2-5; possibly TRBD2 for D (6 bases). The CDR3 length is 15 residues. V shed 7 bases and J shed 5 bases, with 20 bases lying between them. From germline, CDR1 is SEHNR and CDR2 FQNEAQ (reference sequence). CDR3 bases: TGTGCCAGCACCTCGGGGGACCTGGGTTCGGAGACCCAGTACTTC. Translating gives CASTSGDLGSETQYF.

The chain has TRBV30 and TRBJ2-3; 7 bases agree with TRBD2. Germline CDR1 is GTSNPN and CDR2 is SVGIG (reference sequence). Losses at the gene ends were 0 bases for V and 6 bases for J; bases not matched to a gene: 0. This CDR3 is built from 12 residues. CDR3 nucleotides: TGTGCCTGGAGTGTACTAGCGGATACGCAGTATTTT. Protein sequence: CAWSVLADTQYF. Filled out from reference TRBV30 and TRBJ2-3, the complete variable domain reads SQTIHQWPATLVQPVGSPLSLECTVEGTSNPNLYWYRQAAGRGLQLLFYSVGIGQISSEVPQNLSASRPQDRQFILSSKKLLLSDSGFYLCAWSVLADTQYFGPGTRLTVL.

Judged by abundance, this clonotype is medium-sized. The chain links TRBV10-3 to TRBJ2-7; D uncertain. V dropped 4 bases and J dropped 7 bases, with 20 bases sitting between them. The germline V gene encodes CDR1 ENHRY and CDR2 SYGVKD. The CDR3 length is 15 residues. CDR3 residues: CAISARLAADLEQYF. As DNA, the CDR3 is TGTGCCATCAGTGCCCGACTGGCGGCCGACCTGGAGCAGTACTTC.

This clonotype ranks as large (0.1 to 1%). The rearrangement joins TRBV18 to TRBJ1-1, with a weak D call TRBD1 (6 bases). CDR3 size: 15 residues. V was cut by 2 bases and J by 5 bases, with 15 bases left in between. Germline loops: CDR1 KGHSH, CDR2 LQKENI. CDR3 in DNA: TGTGCCAGCTCACCAGAAATGATAGGGGGAACTGAAGCTTTCTTT. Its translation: CASSPEMIGGTEAFF.

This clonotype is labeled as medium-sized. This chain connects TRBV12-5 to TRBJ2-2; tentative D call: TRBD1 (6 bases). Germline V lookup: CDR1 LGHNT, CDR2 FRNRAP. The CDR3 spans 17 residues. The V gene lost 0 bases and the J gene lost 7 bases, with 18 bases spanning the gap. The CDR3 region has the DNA TGTGCTAGTGGTTTGGTACGTGTCTCAGGGGCGGGCGGGGAGCTGTTTTTT. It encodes CASGLVRVSGAGGELFF. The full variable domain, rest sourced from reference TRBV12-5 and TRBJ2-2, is DARVTQTPRHKVTEMGQEVTMRCQPILGHNTVFWYRQTMMQGLELLAYFRNRAPLDDSGMPKDRFSAEMPDATLATLKIQPSEPRDSAVYFCASGLVRVSGAGGELFFGEGSRLTVL.

For the CDR3, the DNA is TGTGCCTGGAGTGTGGGACGCTCTGGAAACACCATATATTTT. Its translation: CAWSVGRSGNTIYF. This chain connects TRBV30 to TRBJ1-3, with a tentative D call TRBD1 (5 bases). With 0 bases removed from V and 0 bases from J, the gap between germline ends came to 6 bases. Germline lookup yields CDR1 GTSNPN and CDR2 SVGIG (reference sequence). This CDR3 has 14 amino acids. The full variable domain, with the rest looked up from reference TRBV30 and TRBJ1-3, is SQTIHQWPATLVQPVGSPLSLECTVEGTSNPNLYWYRQAAGRGLQLLFYSVGIGQISSEVPQNLSASRPQDRQFILSSKKLLLSDSGFYLCAWSVGRSGNTIYFGEGSWLTVV.